The entry that follows covers one T cell receptor beta chain sequence. Its antigen remains unknown. PCR primers comprised 60 Vbeta and 13 Jbeta primers. Profiled with immunoSEQ multiplex PCR; TCRdb holds only in-frame clones, not every one. The table lists about 82,000 clones, under 80% of them singletons. Germline values: CDR1 DFQATT, CDR2 SNEGSKA (reference sequence). J gave up 11 bases and V 3 bases, and 4 bases lay outside the gene matches. The CDR3 runs 11 residues. The source of the sample is a study of cytomegalovirus exposure and HLA in healthy donors. Notes on the study in general: At a 0.05 false discovery rate, a later analysis found around 17,000 TCR beta sequences to be associated with HLA alleles.

The gene calls are TRBV20-1 and TRBJ1-1, with TRBD1 matching 9 bases. Source material: PBMCs. This TCR derives from a human donor in good health. In nucleotides, the CDR3 is TGCAGTGCTAGGGGGGACAGGGACGCTTTCTTT. It is translated as CSARGDRDAFF.